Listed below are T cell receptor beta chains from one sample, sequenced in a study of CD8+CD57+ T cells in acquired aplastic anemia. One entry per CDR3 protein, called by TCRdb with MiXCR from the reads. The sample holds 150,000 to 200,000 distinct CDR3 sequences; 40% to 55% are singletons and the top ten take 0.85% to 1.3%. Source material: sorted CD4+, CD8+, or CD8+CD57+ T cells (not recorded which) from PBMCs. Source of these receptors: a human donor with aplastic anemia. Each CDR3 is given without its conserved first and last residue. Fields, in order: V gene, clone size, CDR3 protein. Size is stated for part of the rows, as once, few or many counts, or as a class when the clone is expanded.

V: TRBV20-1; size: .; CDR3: SARGPSGNYEQY
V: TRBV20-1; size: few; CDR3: SASLAGESYEQY
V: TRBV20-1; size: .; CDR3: SADRGGLETQY
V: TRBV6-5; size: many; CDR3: ASSYPADGAGELF
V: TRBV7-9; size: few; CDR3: ASSFSASGANVLT
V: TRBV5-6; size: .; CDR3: ASSLYGGQYEQY
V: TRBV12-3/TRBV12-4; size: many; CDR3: ASNDRDLQETQY
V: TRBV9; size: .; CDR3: ASSVEEGMGETQY
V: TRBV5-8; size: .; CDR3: ASSYQDRGYEQY
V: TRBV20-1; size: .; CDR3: SAQGPSADTQY
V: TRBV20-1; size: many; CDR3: SARDSAPQGINSNQPQH
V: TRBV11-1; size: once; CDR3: ASSRKGNTGELF
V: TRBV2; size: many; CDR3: ASSEEVMNTEAF
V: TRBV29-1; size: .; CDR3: SVRDRAGDLAF
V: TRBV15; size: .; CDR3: ATSLVAGARTGELF
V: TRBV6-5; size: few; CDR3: ASSYSTELYGYT
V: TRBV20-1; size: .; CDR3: SARKYGSSYEQY
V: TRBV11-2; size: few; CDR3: ASSFYGGEVYNEQF
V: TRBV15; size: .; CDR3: ATSRDLTVHDNYGYT
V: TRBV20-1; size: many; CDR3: SARVTSGQGSQNYGYT
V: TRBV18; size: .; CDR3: ASSSRSSAMGGVKPQH
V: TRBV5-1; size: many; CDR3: ASSLVVGSYT
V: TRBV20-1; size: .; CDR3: SARGQGSYEQY
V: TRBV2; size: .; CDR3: ASNWNSYNSPLH
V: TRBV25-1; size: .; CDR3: ASSEYAADTQY
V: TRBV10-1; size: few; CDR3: ASRIPSTGYSNQPQH
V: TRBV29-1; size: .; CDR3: SVEDLGQAPYEQY
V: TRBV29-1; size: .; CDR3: SAGTARQETHY
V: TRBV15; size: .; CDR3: AASRVDRQETQY
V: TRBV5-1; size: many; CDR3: ASSSTGGNSPLH
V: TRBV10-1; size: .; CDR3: ASSDTGTGNTIY
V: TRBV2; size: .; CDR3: ASRPGQGRAPLH
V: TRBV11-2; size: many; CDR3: ASRYAGGETYEQY
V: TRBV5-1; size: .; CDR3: ASSLSESGTTIY
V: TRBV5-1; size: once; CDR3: ASSLETGLGTQY
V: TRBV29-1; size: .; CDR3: SVEANSNTQY
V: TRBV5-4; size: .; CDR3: ASSPQIATDNEQF
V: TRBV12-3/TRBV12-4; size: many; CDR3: ASTMGGFNEQF
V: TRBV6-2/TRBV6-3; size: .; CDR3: ASSQQFSGNTIY
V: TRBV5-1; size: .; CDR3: ASSFRGGEGDTQC
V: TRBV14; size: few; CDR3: ASSQDPEGADTQY
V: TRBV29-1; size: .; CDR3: SDTGTANT
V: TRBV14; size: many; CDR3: ASSQAGLGEWAGYT
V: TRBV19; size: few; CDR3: ASSDQGAYEQY
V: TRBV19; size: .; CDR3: ASSRQYNQPQH
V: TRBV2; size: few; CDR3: ASKRDKASPLH
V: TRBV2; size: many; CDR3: ASSDDGIPF
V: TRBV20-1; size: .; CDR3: SARTGSQETQY
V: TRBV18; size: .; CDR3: ASSPTRATNEKLF
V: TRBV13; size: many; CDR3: ASSPYPGTEAF
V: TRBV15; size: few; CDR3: ATSRDSGGYNEQF
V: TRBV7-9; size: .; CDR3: ASSPWTYEQY
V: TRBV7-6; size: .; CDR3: ASSLEGTPSGYGYT
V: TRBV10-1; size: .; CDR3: AGSEREAGEQF